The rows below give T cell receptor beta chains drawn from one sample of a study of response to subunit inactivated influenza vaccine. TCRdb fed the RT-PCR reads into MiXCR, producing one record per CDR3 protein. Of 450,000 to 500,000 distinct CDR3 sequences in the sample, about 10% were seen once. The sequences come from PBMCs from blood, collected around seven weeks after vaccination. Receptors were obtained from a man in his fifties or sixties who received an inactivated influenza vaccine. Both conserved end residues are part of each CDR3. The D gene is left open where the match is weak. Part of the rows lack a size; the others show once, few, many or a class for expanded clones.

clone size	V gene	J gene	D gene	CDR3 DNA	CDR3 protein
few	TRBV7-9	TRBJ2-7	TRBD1	TGTGCCAGCAGCTTAAGACAGGGAACCACCTACGAGCAGTACTTC	CASSLRQGTTYEQYF
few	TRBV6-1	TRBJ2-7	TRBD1	TGTGCCAGCAGGGAGGCAGGGGGCAATGGGGAGCAGTACTTC	CASREAGGNGEQYF
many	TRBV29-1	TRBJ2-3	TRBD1	TGCAGCGTTGAGGACAGGGGCACAGATACGCAGTATTTT	CSVEDRGTDTQYF
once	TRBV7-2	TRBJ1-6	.	TGTGCCAGCAGCCTAAGACAGGCAAATAATTCACCCCTCCACTTT	CASSLRQANNSPLHF
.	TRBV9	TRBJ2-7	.	TGTGCCAGCAGCGTAACAGAGACCTACGAGCAGTACTTC	CASSVTETYEQYF
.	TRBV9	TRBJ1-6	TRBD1	TGTGCCAGCAGCGTAGACAACGCAGGGGGATCACCCCTCCACTTT	CASSVDNAGGSPLHF
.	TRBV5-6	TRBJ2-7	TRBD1	TGTGCCAGCAGCCGAAATAGACAGGGGTCCTACGAGCAGTACTTC	CASSRNRQGSYEQYF
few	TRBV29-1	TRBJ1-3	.	TGCAGCGTTGAAGCTTATGGGAAGGAAAACACCATATATTTT	CSVEAYGKENTIYF
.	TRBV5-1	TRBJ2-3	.	TGCGCCAGCAGCTTGGCAAGAGCGGCAGATACGCAGTATTTT	CASSLARAADTQYF
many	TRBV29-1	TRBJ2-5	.	TGCAGCGGGGCCCCTCTAGGCTCCATTCAAGAGACCCAGTACTTC	CSGAPLGSIQETQYF
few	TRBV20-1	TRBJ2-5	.	TGCAGTGCTAGAAGACAAGTCCAAGAGACCCAGTACTTC	CSARRQVQETQYF
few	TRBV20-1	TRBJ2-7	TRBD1	TGCAGTGCTCCCTCCGGGACAGGGACCTACGAGCAGTACTTC	CSAPSGTGTYEQYF
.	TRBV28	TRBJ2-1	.	TGTGCCAGCAGGGGGGGCCTTCGGGAGCAGTTCTTC	CASRGGLREQFF
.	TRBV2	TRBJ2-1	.	TGTGCCAGCAGTGCACAAACCCACTCCTACAATGAGCAGTTCTTC	CASSAQTHSYNEQFF
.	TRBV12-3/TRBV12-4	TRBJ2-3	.	TGTGCCAGCAGTTCTACAGGGGCTAGCGGACCCACAGATACGCAGTATTTT	CASSSTGASGPTDTQYF
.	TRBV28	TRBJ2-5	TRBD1	TGTGCCAGCAGTTTCTCCGGGCAGGGGGAAGAGACCCAGTACTTC	CASSFSGQGEETQYF
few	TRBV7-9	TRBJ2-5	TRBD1	TGTGCCAGCAGCCCGGGACAGGGAGTTGAAGAGACCCAGTACTTC	CASSPGQGVEETQYF
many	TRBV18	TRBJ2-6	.	TGTGCCAGCTCACCCATAGACAGATTAGTCAGCTCTGGGGCCAACGTCCTGACTTTC	CASSPIDRLVSSGANVLTF
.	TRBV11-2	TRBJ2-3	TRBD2	TGTGCCAGCAGACGACCAGGACTAGCGGGTCGCACAGATACGCAGTATTTT	CASRRPGLAGRTDTQYF
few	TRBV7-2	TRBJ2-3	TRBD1	TGTGCCAGCAGACGACAGGGACCAGGCACAGATACGCAGTATTTT	CASRRQGPGTDTQYF
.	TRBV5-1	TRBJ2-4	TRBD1	TGCGCCAGCAGCTTGACAGGGGGCCGCGGAGACATTCAGTACTTC	CASSLTGGRGDIQYF
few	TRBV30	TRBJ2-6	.	TGTGCCTGGAGTGGGTCTGGGGCCAACGTCCTGACTTTC	CAWSGSGANVLTF
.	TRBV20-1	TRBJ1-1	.	TGCAGTGCTCTGGGAAGGCCCTCCATGAACACTGAAGCTTTCTTT	CSALGRPSMNTEAFF
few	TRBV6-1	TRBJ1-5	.	TGTGCCAGCAGACATTCCGGGTCAAAGAATCAGCCCCAGCATTTT	CASRHSGSKNQPQHF
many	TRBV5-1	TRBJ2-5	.	TGCGCCAGCAGCTGGGGAAACGCGGGGATGGAGACCCAGTACTTC	CASSWGNAGMETQYF
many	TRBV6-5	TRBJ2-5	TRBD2	TGTGCCAGCAGTTACTCGAGCGGGGCCCAAGAGACCCAGTACTTC	CASSYSSGAQETQYF
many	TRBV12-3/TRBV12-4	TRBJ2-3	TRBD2	TGTGCCAGCAGTTTTGGGGGGGCAGATACGCAGTATTTT	CASSFGGADTQYF
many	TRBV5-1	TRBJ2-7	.	TGCGCCAGCAGCTTGTCGACAGCTAAGTACGAGCAGTACTTC	CASSLSTAKYEQYF
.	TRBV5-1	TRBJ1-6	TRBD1	TGCGCCAGCAGCAGCACAGGGGAGGGAACCCTCCACTTT	CASSSTGEGTLHF
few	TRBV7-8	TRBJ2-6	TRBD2	TGTGCCAGCAGCTTCGGAGCGGGGGGAGGGGCCAACGTCCTGACTTTC	CASSFGAGGGANVLTF